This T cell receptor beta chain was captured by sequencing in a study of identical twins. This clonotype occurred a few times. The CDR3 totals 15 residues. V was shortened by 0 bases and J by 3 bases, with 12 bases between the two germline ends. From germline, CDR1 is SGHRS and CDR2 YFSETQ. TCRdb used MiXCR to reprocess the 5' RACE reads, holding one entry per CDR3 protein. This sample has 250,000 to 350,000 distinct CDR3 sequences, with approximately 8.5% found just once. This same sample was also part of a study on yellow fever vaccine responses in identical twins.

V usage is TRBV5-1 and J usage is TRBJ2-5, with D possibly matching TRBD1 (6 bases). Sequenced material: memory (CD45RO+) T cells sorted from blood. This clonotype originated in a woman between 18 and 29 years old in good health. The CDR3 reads CASSLAGTNKETQYF. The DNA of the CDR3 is TGCGCCAGCAGCTTGGCGGGGACAAATAAAGAGACCCAGTACTTC.